The 29 T cell receptor beta chains in this list originate from one sample, sequenced in a study of cytomegalovirus exposure and HLA in healthy donors. Amplification used 60 Vbeta primers and 13 Jbeta primers. Measured with immunoSEQ multiplex PCR; TCRdb has only the in-frame clones, and not every one. Here the sample spans about 170,000 clones, roughly 80% being singletons. The specimen was PBMCs. The receptors derive from a female donor in good health and CMV-seronegative.

This clone was seen a single time. The rearrangement uses TRBV28 and TRBJ2-2; D is possibly TRBD2 (6 bases). Trimming removed 6 bases at V and 2 bases at J, with 16 bases between. This CDR3 contains 16 residues. Germline lookup yields CDR1 MDHEN and CDR2 SYDVKM. The CDR3 sequence is CASRLRRADNTGELFF. CDR3 nucleotide sequence: TGTGCCAGCAGATTGAGGAGGGCGGATAACACCGGGGAGCTGTTTTTT.

J is TRBJ2-2 and V is TRBV7-3; D is unclear. Germline assignment: CDR1 SGHTA and CDR2 FQGTGA. The ends were cut back, 5 bases at V and 0 bases at J, with 13 bases in the middle. There are 16 residues in the CDR3. The CDR3 reads CASSPMAVSNTGELFF. The CDR3 DNA reads TGTGCCAGCAGCCCAATGGCGGTATCGAACACCGGGGAGCTGTTTTTT.

This clone was observed a handful of times. V usage is TRBV4-3 and J usage is TRBJ1-3; D possibly corresponds to TRBD1 (6 bases). CDR1 and CDR2 from the germline V gene are LGHNA and YSLEER. This CDR3 spans 17 amino acids. The ends were cut back, 1 base at V and 0 bases at J, with 13 bases in the middle. CDR3 nucleotides: TGCGCCAGCAGCCAAGTTGGACAGCCGAGCTCTGGAAACACCATATATTTT. Translated: CASSQVGQPSSGNTIYF.

The chain joins TRBV5-1 to TRBJ1-5, with D possibly being TRBD1 (6 bases). Between the trimmed V and J ends, which lost 0 bases and 5 bases, there was a span of 12 bases. Germline V CDR1 and CDR2: SGHRS, YFSETQ. The CDR3 is 15 amino acids. The CDR3 DNA reads TGCGCCAGCAGCTTGGGAGGGGCAGGGGATCAGCCCCAGCATTTT. It translates to CASSLGGAGDQPQHF.

The V call is TRBV19, the J call TRBJ2-1; 7 bases map to TRBD2. The CDR3 contains 16 residues. CDR1 LNHDA and CDR2 SQIVND come from the germline V gene (reference sequence). J gave up 5 bases and V 2 bases, and 9 bases lay outside the gene matches. The CDR3 protein is CASSIPRRGSHNEQFF. Here the CDR3 DNA reads TGTGCCAGTAGTATACCACGGCGGGGGAGTCACAATGAGCAGTTCTTC.

This clone was seen once. Other DNA sequences in the sample encode the same CDR3. CDR3: CAISEAGGNQPQHF. CDR3 sequence (DNA): TGTGCCATCAGTGAGGCAGGGGGTAATCAGCCCCAGCATTTT. The gene calls are TRBV10-3 and TRBJ1-5, with TRBD1 matching 7 bases. The CDR3 extends over 14 amino acids. Germline-derived CDR1 and CDR2 are ENHRY and SYGVKD. The junction had 2 bases not matched to a gene; V was cut back by 2 bases and J by 4 bases.

The chain links TRBV28 to TRBJ1-2, with D possibly being TRBD1 (6 bases). Trimming left V 4 bases short and J 6 bases short, with 18 bases between. This CDR3 contains 15 residues. Germline V gives CDR1 MDHEN, CDR2 SYDVKM. In nucleotides, the CDR3 is TGTGCCAGCAGTTCCCTCAGTTATAGGGGGAATGGCTACACCTTC. This sequence encodes CASSSLSYRGNGYTF.

The gene calls are TRBV27 and TRBJ1-2; TRBD1 agrees at 7 bases. V lost 4 bases to trimming and J lost 8 bases; unmatched junction nucleotides: 7. The CDR3 is 13 amino acids. Germline V gene lookup returns CDR1 MNHEY and CDR2 SMNVEV (reference sequence). CDR3 residues: CASSYRQGEGYTF. CDR3 in DNA: TGTGCCAGCAGTTACCGACAGGGTGAAGGCTACACCTTC.

The chain links TRBV28 to TRBJ2-3; D not resolved. There are 11 residues in the CDR3. The V end was cut by 8 bases, the J end by 4 bases, with 7 bases between. From germline, CDR1 is MDHEN and CDR2 SYDVKM. The CDR3 loop is CASGGPDTQYF. As DNA, the CDR3 is TGTGCCAGCGGCGGCCCAGATACGCAGTATTTT.

V is TRBV5-4 and J is TRBJ2-7; the D is unclear. V was cut by 2 bases and J by 5 bases, with 11 bases left in between. Germline CDR1 SGHNT, CDR2 YYREEE (reference sequence). This CDR3 comprises 13 residues. The CDR3 here is CASSLTVFDEQYF. CDR3 coding DNA: TGTGCCAGCAGCTTAACAGTATTCGACGAGCAGTACTTC.

This rearrangement joins TRBV28 to TRBJ2-7, with TRBD1 as a possible D gene (5 bases). Trimming removed 8 bases from V and 1 base from J, with 15 bases in between. This CDR3 spans 14 amino acids. Germline V gives CDR1 MDHEN, CDR2 SYDVKM. The CDR3 nucleotides are TGTGCCAGCTCTTCAGGGCTGATTTCCTACGAGCAGTACTTC. It encodes CASSSGLISYEQYF.

The chain carries TRBV7-9 and TRBJ2-3, with D possibly being TRBD2 (5 bases). The CDR3 sequence is 14 residues long. Trimming took 2 bases from V and 3 from J, leaving 9 bases between them. Germline V CDR1 and CDR2: SEHNR, FQNEAQ (reference sequence). The CDR3 reads CASSLSGNTDTQYF. DNA for the CDR3: TGTGCCAGCAGCTTATCGGGAAATACAGATACGCAGTATTTT.

The V gene is TRBV4-1, the J gene TRBJ2-7; 8 positions agree with TRBD2. Trimming removed 1 base from V and 3 bases from J; junction bases left unmatched: 8. The CDR3 contains 16 residues. Germline CDR1 is MGHRA and CDR2 is YSYEKL. CDR3 nucleotide sequence: TGCGCCAGCAGCCAAGCCCTGTCGGGAGGGCTCTACGAGCAGTACTTC. It codes for CASSQALSGGLYEQYF.

The chain carries TRBV5-8 and TRBJ2-7; TRBD2 aligns across 11 bases. The CDR3 extends over 15 amino acids. Germline V lookup: CDR1 SGHTS, CDR2 YDEGEE. The V and J ends lost 0 bases and 5 bases, in that order; junction bases with no gene match: 4. CDR3 amino acids: CASSLASGGKDEQYF. Written as DNA, the CDR3 is TGTGCCAGCAGCTTGGCTAGCGGGGGGAAGGACGAGCAGTACTTC.

This chain connects TRBV5-6 to TRBJ2-7; 7 nucleotides line up with TRBD1. Germline V gene sequence: CDR1 SGHDT, CDR2 YYEEEE. V trimming: 0 bases; J trimming: 2 bases; junction bases outside the gene matches: 14. This CDR3 contains 18 residues. The DNA of the CDR3 is TGTGCCAGCAGCTTGGGCGGACAGGTCTCTAACCGTGCCTACGAGCAGTACTTC. Protein sequence: CASSLGGQVSNRAYEQYF.

This chain links TRBV7-3 with TRBJ2-1, with 9 bases aligning to TRBD2. Trimming took 5 bases from V and 4 from J; bases not matched to a gene: 12. CDR3 length: 17 amino acids. CDR1 is SGHTA and CDR2 is FQGTGA in the germline V gene. CDR3: CASSPRASGGLYNEQFF. DNA for the CDR3: TGTGCCAGCAGCCCCAGGGCGAGCGGGGGGCTATACAATGAGCAGTTCTTC.

The rearrangement links TRBV6-1 to TRBJ1-1; 9 bases are a match to TRBD1. Losses at the gene ends were 3 bases for V and 5 bases for J; bases not matched to a gene: 10. The V gene's germline CDR1 is MNHNS and CDR2 SASEGT. The CDR3 totals 16 residues. DNA of the CDR3: TGTGCCAGCAGTGAGGACGGGACAGGGTGGAGGACTGAAGCTTTCTTT. It is translated as CASSEDGTGWRTEAFF.

This clone turned up a few times. The V gene is TRBV28, the J gene TRBJ1-2, with 7 bases matching TRBD1. Trimming at V came to 10 bases and at J to 4 bases, leaving 9 bases not matched to a gene. The germline V gene has CDR1 MDHEN and CDR2 SYDVKM. CDR3 length: 13 residues. CDR3 sequence: CATYLTGLYGYTF. The CDR3 coding sequence is TGTGCCACCTATTTGACAGGGCTCTATGGCTACACCTTC.

This clone appeared a few times. CDR3 in amino acids: CASSLTSSNQPQHF. DNA for the CDR3: TGTGCCAGCAGCTTAACATCGAGCAATCAGCCCCAGCATTTT. V usage is TRBV5-6 and J usage is TRBJ1-5; D is undetermined. CDR3 size: 14 residues. V was trimmed by 2 bases and J by 1 base, leaving 7 bases between them. Looked up from germline, CDR1 is SGHDT and CDR2 is YYEEEE.

J is TRBJ1-1 and V is TRBV6-5; D gene ambiguous. CDR3 length: 13 residues. The ends were cut back, 2 bases at V and 1 base at J, with 5 bases in the middle. From germline, CDR1 is MNHEY and CDR2 SVGAGI. CDR3 nucleotide sequence: TGTGCCAGCAGTTACCAGAAGAACACTGAAGCTTTCTTT. Translated: CASSYQKNTEAFF.

This clone was recorded once. The rearrangement joins TRBV27 to TRBJ1-6; D is possibly TRBD1 (5 bases). Per germline, CDR1 MNHEY and CDR2 SMNVEV (reference sequence). This CDR3 is 14 amino acids long. V was shortened by 3 bases and J by 9 bases, with 12 bases between the two germline ends. The CDR3 sequence is CASSFIGQGSPLHF. In DNA form, the CDR3 reads TGTGCCAGCAGTTTTATTGGCCAGGGTTCACCCCTCCACTTT.

This clone occurred a few times. The J gene is TRBJ2-6, the V gene TRBV19, with 7 bases matching TRBD1. With 5 bases clipped from V and 2 bases from J, the junction kept 3 bases outside the gene matches. Germline V gene lookup returns CDR1 LNHDA and CDR2 SQIVND (reference sequence). This CDR3 region has 15 residues. DNA of the CDR3: TGTGCCAGTAGTGCAGACAGGGCTGGGGCCAACGTCCTGACTTTC. It codes for CASSADRAGANVLTF.

The genes are TRBV2 and TRBJ1-2; 8 nucleotides align to TRBD1. The germline gives CDR1 SNHLY, CDR2 FYNNEI. After removal of 0 bases from V and 10 bases from J, the junction contained 7 bases not matched to a gene. The CDR3 loop spans 14 amino acids. CDR3 in DNA: TGTGCCAGCAGTGAAGCGTGGACAGGGTCCCTCTACACCTTC. Translating gives CASSEAWTGSLYTF.

V and J are TRBV2 and TRBJ1-3; 7 bases are shared with TRBD1. Germline lookup yields CDR1 SNHLY and CDR2 FYNNEI. After removal of 2 bases from V and 0 bases from J, the junction contained 7 bases not matched to a gene. The CDR3 runs to 17 residues. The CDR3 region is CASSETGQTVSGNTIYF. The CDR3 DNA sequence: TGTGCCAGCAGTGAAACGGGACAGACCGTCTCTGGAAACACCATATATTTT.

The J gene is TRBJ2-7, the V gene TRBV7-2; 9 nucleotides agree with TRBD2. Germline V lookup: CDR1 SGHTA, CDR2 FQGNSA. V lost 4 bases to trimming and J lost 5 bases; unmatched junction nucleotides: 6. The CDR3 sequence is 14 residues long. The CDR3 is CASSWSGRINEQYF. CDR3 bases: TGTGCCAGCAGCTGGAGCGGGAGGATCAACGAGCAGTACTTC.

The chain couples TRBV30 to TRBJ2-3; the D is unclear. Trimming left V 0 bases short and J 6 bases short, with 16 bases between. The germline CDR1 and CDR2 sequences are GTSNPN and SVGIG (reference sequence). The CDR3 contains 15 residues. The CDR3 nucleotides read TGTGCCTGGAGTGTTGGGCAGGTCAGGCCGGATACGCAGTATTTT. Protein: CAWSVGQVRPDTQYF.

The chain joins TRBV30 to TRBJ2-1; 10 bases align to TRBD2. The CDR3 has 14 amino acids. J lost 9 bases, V lost 2 bases, and 7 bases had no gene match. The germline V gene has CDR1 GTSNPN and CDR2 SVGIG (reference sequence). The CDR3 nucleotides are TGTGCCTGGAGTTCTTTCTCTAGCGGGAGTGAGCAGTTCTTC. It codes for CAWSSFSSGSEQFF.

A few counts support this clone. The V and J genes are TRBV5-6 and TRBJ2-2, with TRBD1 matching over 7 bases. The germline V gene encodes CDR1 SGHDT and CDR2 YYEEEE. The CDR3 sequence is 16 residues long. The ends lost 4 bases at V and 3 bases at J; junction bases unmatched: 9. The CDR3 coding sequence is TGTGCCAGCAGCCCCAGGGACAGAGGATACACCGGGGAGCTGTTTTTT. Amino acids: CASSPRDRGYTGELFF.

DNA of the CDR3: TGCGCCAGCAGCCGCGGACAGGGGATCCCCACTGAAGCTTTCTTT. Translation: CASSRGQGIPTEAFF. The chain employs TRBV4-3 and TRBJ1-1; TRBD1 matches at 9 bases. Germline CDR1 LGHNA, CDR2 YSLEER. The CDR3 covers 15 residues. V lost 4 bases and J lost 4; bases outside the gene matches: 7.